This T cell receptor (beta chain) was recorded in a study of blood T cell repertoires in COVID-19. Overall study context: The samples span acute and convalescent COVID-19 from the United States, Italy and Spain. Nucleic acid was either cDNA or gDNA, and it came from T cells, B-cell-depleted T cells, or PBMCs.

This clone was seen a single time. In the source study's methods: Amplified reference gene primers provided the basis for estimating nucleated cell counts. Assay: immunoSEQ multiplex PCR; the TCRdb copy retains only in-frame clones and omits some. Clone size and the V and J calls come from that table; the DNA yielded D and trimming. The table records 120,000 to 150,000 clones, roughly 86% of them present only once. This CDR3 region has 14 residues. Germline trimming cut 3 bases from V and 7 bases from J; bases unmatched to any gene: 6. Germline CDR1 reads MDHEN; CDR2 reads SYDVKM. The sequenced sample consisted of peripheral blood. The chain couples TRBV28 to TRBJ2-7, with TRBD1 identical over 10 bases. The sequence was collected from a human donor in a cohort sampled during active COVID-19. DNA of the CDR3: TGTGCCAGCAGTTTGGGACAGGGGCGCCGGGAGCAGTACTTC. As protein: CASSLGQGRREQYF. Together with reference TRBV28 and TRBJ2-7, the CDR3 gives the full variable domain: DVKVTQSSRYLVKRTGEKVFLECVQDMDHENMFWYRQDPGLGLRLIYFSYDVKMKEKGDIPEGYSVSREKKERFSLILESASTNQTSMYLCASSLGQGRREQYFGPGTRLTVT.